This T cell receptor (beta chain) is drawn from a study of human T cells and chemical hapten exposure. About the study: Donors were sensitized with 2% DPC on the upper inner arm.

From the RACE reads, TCRdb called clonotypes with MiXCR, one entry per CDR3 protein. The sample lists approximately 50,000 distinct CDR3 sequences; about 11% were seen once. On this clonotype: Its specificity is unknown.

CDR1 and CDR2 from the germline V gene are MDHEN and SYDVKM. This CDR3 has 14 residues. V was pared by 5 bases and J by 4 bases, with 4 bases of the junction left unmatched. The study's findings and limits: Versus controls, expanded TCRs had significantly more large CDR3 similarity clusters. No change in TCRs above 1 in 1000 frequency was produced by DPC sensitization.

This sample's time point: pre-sensitization, week 0. Treatment: therapeutic diphenylcyclopropenone sensitization with weekly scalp DPC. The starting material was whole blood, obtained in connection with sensitization to the hapten diphenylcyclopropenone (DPC). V gene TRBV28 combines with J gene TRBJ2-1; TRBD1 aligns across 8 bases. This TCR was recovered from a woman between 35 and 50 years old with alopecia areata. Some clones in this sample may be carry-over from other donors' samples. Here the CDR3 DNA reads TGTGCCAGCAGTCCAGGGGGCGCGTACAATGAGCAGTTCTTC. It codes for CASSPGGAYNEQFF.